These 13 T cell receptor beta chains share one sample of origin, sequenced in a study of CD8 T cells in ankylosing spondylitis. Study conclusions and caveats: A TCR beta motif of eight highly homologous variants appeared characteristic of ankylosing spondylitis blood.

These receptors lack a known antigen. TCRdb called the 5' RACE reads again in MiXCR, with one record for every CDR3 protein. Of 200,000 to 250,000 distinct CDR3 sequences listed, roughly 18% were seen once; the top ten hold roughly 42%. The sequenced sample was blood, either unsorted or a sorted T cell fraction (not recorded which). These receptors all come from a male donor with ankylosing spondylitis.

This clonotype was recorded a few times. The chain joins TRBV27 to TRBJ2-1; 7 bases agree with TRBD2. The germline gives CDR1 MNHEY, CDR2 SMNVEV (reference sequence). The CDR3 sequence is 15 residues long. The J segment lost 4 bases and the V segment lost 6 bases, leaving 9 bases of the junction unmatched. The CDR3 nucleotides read TGTGCCAGCAGGTTGGCGGGAGTCGGGTACAATGAGCAGTTCTTC. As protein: CASRLAGVGYNEQFF.

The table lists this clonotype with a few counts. The CDR3 sequence is CASSLAPHGSSYNEQFF. The CDR3 coding sequence is TGTGCCAGCAGCTTAGCCCCCCATGGGAGCTCCTACAATGAGCAGTTCTTC. The chain links TRBV11-2 to TRBJ2-1, with a weak D call TRBD2 (5 bases). Trimming took 1 base from V and 0 from J, leaving 13 bases between them. Looked up from germline, CDR1 is SGHAT and CDR2 is FQNNGV. The CDR3 is made up of 17 amino acids.

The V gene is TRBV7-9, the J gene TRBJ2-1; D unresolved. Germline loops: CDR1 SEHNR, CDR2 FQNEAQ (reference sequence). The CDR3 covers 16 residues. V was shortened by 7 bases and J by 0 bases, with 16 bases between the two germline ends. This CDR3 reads CASTPPLSSSYNEQFF. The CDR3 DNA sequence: TGTGCCAGCACCCCCCCCCTATCGAGCTCCTACAATGAGCAGTTCTTC.

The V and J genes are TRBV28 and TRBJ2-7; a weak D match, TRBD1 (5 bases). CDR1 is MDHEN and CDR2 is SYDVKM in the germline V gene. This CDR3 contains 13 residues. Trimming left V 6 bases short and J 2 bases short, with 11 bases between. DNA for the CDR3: TGTGCCAGCAGCAGACAGCTAACCTACGAGCAGTACTTC. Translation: CASSRQLTYEQYF.

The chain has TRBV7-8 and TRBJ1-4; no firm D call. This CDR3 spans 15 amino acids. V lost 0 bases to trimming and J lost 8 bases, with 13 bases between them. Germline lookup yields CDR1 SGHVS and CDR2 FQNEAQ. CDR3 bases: TGTGCCAGCAGCTTAGCGGTAGCCCCTGGGGAAAAACTGTTTTTT. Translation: CASSLAVAPGEKLFF.

CDR3 sequence: CASLGAAIGTEAFF. Written as DNA, the CDR3 is TGTGCCAGCCTGGGGGCGGCGATCGGCACTGAAGCTTTCTTT. The chain has TRBV7-9 and TRBJ1-1, with D possibly TRBD1 on 6 matching bases. This CDR3 has 14 residues. Germline loops: CDR1 SEHNR, CDR2 FQNEAQ (reference sequence). The V and J ends lost 8 bases and 4 bases respectively, with 17 bases between them.

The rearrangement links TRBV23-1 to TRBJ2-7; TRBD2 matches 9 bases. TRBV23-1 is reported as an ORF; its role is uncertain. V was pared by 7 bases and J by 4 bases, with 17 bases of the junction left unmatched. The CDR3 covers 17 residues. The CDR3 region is CASTWTSEGGKPYEQYF. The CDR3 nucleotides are TGCGCCAGCACCTGGACTAGCGAGGGGGGGAAACCTTACGAGCAGTACTTC.

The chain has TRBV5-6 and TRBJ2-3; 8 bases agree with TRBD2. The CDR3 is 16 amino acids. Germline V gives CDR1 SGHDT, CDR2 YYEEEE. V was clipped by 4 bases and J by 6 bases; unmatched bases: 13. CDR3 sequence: CASSRAEVAGWDTQYF. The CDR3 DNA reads TGTGCCAGCAGCCGAGCTGAGGTAGCGGGGTGGGATACGCAGTATTTT.

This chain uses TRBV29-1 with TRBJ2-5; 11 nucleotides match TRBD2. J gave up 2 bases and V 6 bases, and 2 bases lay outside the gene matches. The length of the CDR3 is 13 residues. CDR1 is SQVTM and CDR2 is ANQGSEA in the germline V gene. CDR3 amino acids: CSVTSGNQETQYF. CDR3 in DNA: TGCAGCGTGACTAGCGGGAATCAAGAGACCCAGTACTTC. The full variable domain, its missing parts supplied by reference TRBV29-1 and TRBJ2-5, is SAVISQKPSRDICQRGTSLTIQCQVDSQVTMMFWYRQQPGQSLTLIATANQGSEATYESGFVIDKFPISRPNLTFSTLTVSNMSPEDSSIYLCSVTSGNQETQYFGPGTRLLVL.

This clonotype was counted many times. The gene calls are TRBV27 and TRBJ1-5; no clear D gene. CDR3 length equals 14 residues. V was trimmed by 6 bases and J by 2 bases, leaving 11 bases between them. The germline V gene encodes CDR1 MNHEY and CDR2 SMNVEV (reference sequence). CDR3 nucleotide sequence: TGTGCCAGCAGGACTGGGGTAGGCAATCAGCCCCAGCATTTT. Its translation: CASRTGVGNQPQHF.

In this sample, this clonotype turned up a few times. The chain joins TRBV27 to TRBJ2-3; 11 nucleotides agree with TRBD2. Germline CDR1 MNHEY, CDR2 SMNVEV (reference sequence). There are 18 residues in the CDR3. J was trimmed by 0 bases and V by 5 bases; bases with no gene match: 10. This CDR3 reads CASSPWTSGYYSTDTQYF. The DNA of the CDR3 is TGTGCCAGCAGTCCATGGACTAGCGGGTATTATAGCACAGATACGCAGTATTTT.

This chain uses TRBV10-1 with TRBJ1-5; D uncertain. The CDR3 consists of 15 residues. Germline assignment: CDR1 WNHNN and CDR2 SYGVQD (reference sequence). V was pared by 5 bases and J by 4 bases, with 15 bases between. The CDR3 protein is CASSIPGAQNQPQHF. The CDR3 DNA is TGCGCCAGCAGTATACCGGGAGCCCAAAATCAGCCCCAGCATTTT.

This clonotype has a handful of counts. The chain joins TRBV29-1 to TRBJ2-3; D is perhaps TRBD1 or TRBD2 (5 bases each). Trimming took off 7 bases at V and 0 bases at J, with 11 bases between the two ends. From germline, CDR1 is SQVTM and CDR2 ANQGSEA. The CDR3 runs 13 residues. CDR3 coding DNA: TGCAGCGCCGAGGGGCAGAGCACAGATACGCAGTATTTT. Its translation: CSAEGQSTDTQYF.